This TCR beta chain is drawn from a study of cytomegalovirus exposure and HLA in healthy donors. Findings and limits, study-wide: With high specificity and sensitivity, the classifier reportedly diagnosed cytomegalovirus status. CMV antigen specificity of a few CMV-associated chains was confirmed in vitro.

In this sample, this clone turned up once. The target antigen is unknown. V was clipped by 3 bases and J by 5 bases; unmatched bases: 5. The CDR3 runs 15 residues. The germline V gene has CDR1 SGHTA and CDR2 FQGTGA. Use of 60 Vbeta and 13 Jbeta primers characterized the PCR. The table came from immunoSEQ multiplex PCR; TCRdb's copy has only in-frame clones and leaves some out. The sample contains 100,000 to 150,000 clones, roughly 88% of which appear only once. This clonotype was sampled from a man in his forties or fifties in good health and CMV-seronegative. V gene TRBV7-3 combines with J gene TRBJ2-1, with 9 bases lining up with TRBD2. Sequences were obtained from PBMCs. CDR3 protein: CASSLVAGANNEQFF. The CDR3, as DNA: TGTGCCAGCAGCTTGGTAGCGGGGGCCAACAATGAGCAGTTCTTC.